The rows below give T cell receptor beta chains drawn from one sample of a study of blood T cells in healthy people across ages. TCRdb passed the 5' RACE reads through MiXCR, listing each CDR3 protein once. The top ten hold around 32% of the sample, which has about 670,000 distinct CDR3 sequences, roughly two fifths seen once. What was sequenced was blood. All receptors come from an elderly man in good health. The CDR3 runs from the conserved cysteine through the conserved F or W. A D gene is named only where the DNA matches it firmly. Not all rows give a size; the values are once, few, many and, for expanded clones, a class.

cdr3_length,clone_size,j_call,v_call,d_call,cdr3_nt,cdr3_aa
15,many,TRBJ1-2,TRBV11-2,.,TGTGCCAGCAGCTTAGTGGGCCGATGGAACTATGGCTACACCTTC,CASSLVGRWNYGYTF
21,.,TRBJ2-7,TRBV9,TRBD2,TGTGCCGGCAGCCCCCGGACAGTTCCGGGACTAGCGACTCAGCTTGGTTACGAGCAGTACTTC,CAGSPRTVPGLATQLGYEQYF
14,.,TRBJ2-4,TRBV28,.,TGTGCCAGCAACCCAGGTTCGGCCAAAAACATTCAGTACTTC,CASNPGSAKNIQYF
13,.,TRBJ1-2,TRBV6-2/TRBV6-3,.,TGTGCCAGCAGCCCCACAGCGACCTATGACTACACCTTC,CASSPTATYDYTF
19,.,TRBJ2-4,TRBV3-1,.,TGTGCCAGCAGCCCCGCACCCACCGGCCAGGGGAATGTTCCGGACATTCAGTACTTC,CASSPAPTGQGNVPDIQYF
14,.,TRBJ2-7,TRBV5-1,.,TGCGCCAGCAGCTTGGGGGACACTTCCTACGAGCAGTACTTC,CASSLGDTSYEQYF
16,few,TRBJ1-5,TRBV12-3/TRBV12-4,.,TGTGCCAGCAGTTTGGACCAACCATATAGCAATCAGCCCCAGCATTTT,CASSLDQPYSNQPQHF
15,.,TRBJ2-1,TRBV7-2,.,TGTGCCAGCACCCACGCCCCACAGGAAAACAATGAGCAGTTCTTC,CASTHAPQENNEQFF
15,.,TRBJ2-7,TRBV7-8,.,TGTGCCAGCAGCTTAGCTTTGAGGGATACCTACGAGCAGTACTTC,CASSLALRDTYEQYF
14,.,TRBJ1-4,TRBV20-1,.,TGCAGTGCTAACCTTGGGGGAGTTGGGGAAAAACTGTTTTTT,CSANLGGVGEKLFF
15,.,TRBJ2-7,TRBV4-1,TRBD2,TGCGCCAGCAGCCAAACTAGCGGGACCCCCTACGAGCAGTACTTC,CASSQTSGTPYEQYF
12,few,TRBJ2-2,TRBV30,.,TGTGCCTGGAGAATGCGGCCCGGGGAGCTGTTTTTT,CAWRMRPGELFF
18,.,TRBJ1-3,TRBV20-1,TRBD1,TGCAGTGCTAGTTCGGGGGGACAGGGCTTACTCTCTGGAAACACCATATATTTT,CSASSGGQGLLSGNTIYF
14,.,TRBJ1-2,TRBV4-3,.,TGCGCCAGCAGCCAAATTCTCGGGGTGGGTGGCTACACCTTC,CASSQILGVGGYTF
13,.,TRBJ2-5,TRBV7-2,TRBD1,TGTGCCAGCAGCCCCCGACAGGGATGGGAGCAGTACTTC,CASSPRQGWEQYF
15,.,TRBJ2-1,TRBV2,TRBD2,TGTGCCAGCTCCCCTGGGGGGGGGATTCCTGGTGAGCAGTTCTTC,CASSPGGGIPGEQFF
15,.,TRBJ2-7,TRBV6-5,TRBD2,TGTGCCAGCAGTTCCGGACTAGCGGGAGTCTACGGGCAGTACTTC,CASSSGLAGVYGQYF
18,.,TRBJ2-7,TRBV4-2,TRBD1,TGTGCCAGCAGCCGACTAAACCTGGGACAGGCAAGCTCCTACGAGCAGTACTTC,CASSRLNLGQASSYEQYF
13,.,TRBJ2-1,TRBV10-3,.,TGTGCCATCACCGGGAGAGGGAACAATGAGCAGTTCTTC,CAITGRGNNEQFF
14,.,TRBJ2-5,TRBV5-1,.,TGCGCCAGCAGCCTGGCCCCGTTCCAAGAGACCCAGTACTTC,CASSLAPFQETQYF
15,few,TRBJ2-7,TRBV3-1,.,TGTGCCAGCAGCCAAGAGGGGGACCGATACTACGAGCAGTACTTC,CASSQEGDRYYEQYF
12,.,TRBJ1-1,TRBV6-6,.,TGTGCCAGCAGTTACCAAACAGATGAAGCTTTCTTT,CASSYQTDEAFF
15,.,TRBJ2-7,TRBV3-1,TRBD2,TGTGCCAGCAGCCAGGATAGCGGGGGGGCCAGGGAGCAGTACTTC,CASSQDSGGAREQYF
16,.,TRBJ1-1,TRBV19,TRBD1,TGTGCCAGTAGTAGAGGACAGGGGAGAACGGGGACTGAAGCTTTCTTT,CASSRGQGRTGTEAFF
15,few,TRBJ2-3,TRBV7-2,.,TGTGCCAGCAGCTCCATTGGGGCAGCCTCTGATACGCAGTATTTT,CASSSIGAASDTQYF
14,.,TRBJ2-3,TRBV10-3,.,TGTGCCATCAGTGAGTGGTCAGCCACAGATACGCAGTATTTT,CAISEWSATDTQYF
12,few,TRBJ1-6,TRBV25-1,.,TGTGCCAGCAGTGGACAGGCTTCACCCCTCCACTTT,CASSGQASPLHF